What follows describes a single TCR beta chain. These data belong to a study of blood T cell repertoires in COVID-19. Assay: immunoSEQ multiplex PCR; the TCRdb copy retains only in-frame clones and omits some. The table lists hundreds of thousands of clones, 90% of them singletons, with 3.5% to 4.5% in the top ten. Material for sequencing was PBMCs or T cells enriched from blood (not recorded which). The TCR sequence derives from a woman aged 18-29 years with acute COVID-19.

Here the CDR3 reads CASSKAGREGNQPQHF. The CDR3, as DNA: TGTGCCAGCAGCAAAGCGGGTAGGGAGGGCAATCAGCCCCAGCATTTT. The chain links TRBV21-1 to TRBJ1-5. TRBV21-1 is deemed a pseudogene. The CDR3 is 16 residues long.